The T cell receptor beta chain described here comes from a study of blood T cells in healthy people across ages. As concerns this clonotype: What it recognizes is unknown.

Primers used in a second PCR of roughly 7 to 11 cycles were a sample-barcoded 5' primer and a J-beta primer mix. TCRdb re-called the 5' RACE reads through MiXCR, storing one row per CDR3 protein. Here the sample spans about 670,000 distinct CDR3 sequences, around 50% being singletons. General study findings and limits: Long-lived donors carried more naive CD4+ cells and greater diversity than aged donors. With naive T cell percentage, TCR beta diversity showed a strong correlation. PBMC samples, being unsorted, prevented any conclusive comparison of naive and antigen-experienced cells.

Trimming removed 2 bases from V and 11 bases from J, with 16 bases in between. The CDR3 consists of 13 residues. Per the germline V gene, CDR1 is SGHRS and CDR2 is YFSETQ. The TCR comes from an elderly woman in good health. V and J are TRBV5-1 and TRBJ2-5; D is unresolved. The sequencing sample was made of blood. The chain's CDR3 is CASSFAASNEQYF. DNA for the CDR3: TGCGCCAGCAGCTTTGCAGCCTCCAATGAGCAGTACTTC.